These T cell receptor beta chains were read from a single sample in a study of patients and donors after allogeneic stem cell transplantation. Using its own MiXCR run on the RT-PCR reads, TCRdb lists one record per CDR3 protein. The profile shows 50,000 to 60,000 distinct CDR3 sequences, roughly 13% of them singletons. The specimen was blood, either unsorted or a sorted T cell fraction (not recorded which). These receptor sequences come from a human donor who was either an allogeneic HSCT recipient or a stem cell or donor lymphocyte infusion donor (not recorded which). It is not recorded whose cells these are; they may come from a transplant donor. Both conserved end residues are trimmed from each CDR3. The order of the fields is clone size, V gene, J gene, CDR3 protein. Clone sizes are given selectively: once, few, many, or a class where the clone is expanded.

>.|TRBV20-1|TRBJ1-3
SASTTHQPSSGNTIY
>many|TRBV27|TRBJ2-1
ASRDFYNEQF
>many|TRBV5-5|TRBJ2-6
ASSMIHRGAGANVLT
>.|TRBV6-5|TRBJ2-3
ASSYGGGTDTQY
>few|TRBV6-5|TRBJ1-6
ASSYSGILNSPLH
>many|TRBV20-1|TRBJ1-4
SARDLGTGPNEKLF
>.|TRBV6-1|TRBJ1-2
ASSEEGRYGYT
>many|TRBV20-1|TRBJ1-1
SARPTYTEAF
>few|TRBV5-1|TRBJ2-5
ASSYGQGRETQY
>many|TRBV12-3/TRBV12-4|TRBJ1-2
ASRGPKWGGYT
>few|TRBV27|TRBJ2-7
ASSLGGAGHEQY
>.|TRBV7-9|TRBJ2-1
ASSLLSGINNEQF
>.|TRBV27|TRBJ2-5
ASSTSDLAGRGGETQY
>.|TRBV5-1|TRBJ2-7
ASSLRGNTYEQY
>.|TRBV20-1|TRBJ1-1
SASTGTDMNTEAF
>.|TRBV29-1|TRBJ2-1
SVTTGTNEQF
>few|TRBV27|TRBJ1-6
ASSFGPTNNSPLH
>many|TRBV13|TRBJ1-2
ASSLAPGQDGGYT
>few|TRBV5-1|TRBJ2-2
ASSSATLTSPTGELF
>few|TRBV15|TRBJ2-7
ATSTPTERSSYEQY
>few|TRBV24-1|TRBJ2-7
ATSDLLGYEQY
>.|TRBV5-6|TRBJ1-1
ASSLAPPPGNTEAF
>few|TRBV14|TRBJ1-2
ASSQDPFGRVYGYT
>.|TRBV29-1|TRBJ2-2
SATGGAGELF
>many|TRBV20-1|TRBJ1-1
SARDRGKGATEAF
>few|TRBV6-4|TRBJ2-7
ASSDREHEQY
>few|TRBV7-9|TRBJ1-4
ASSSLGSEKLF
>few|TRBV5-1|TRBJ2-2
ASSLDGGSNTGELF
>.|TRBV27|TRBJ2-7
ASSSPGGLPYEQY
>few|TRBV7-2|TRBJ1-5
ASSLVGQGALGAQH
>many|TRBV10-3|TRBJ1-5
AISEFGAEGQPQH
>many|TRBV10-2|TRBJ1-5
ASSETSGPLGNQPQH